This TCR beta chain was profiled in a study of cytomegalovirus exposure and HLA in healthy donors. Comment on this clone: What it binds is unknown.

Study-level results: Some public TCRs appeared in many individuals, while most sequences were rare.

Profiled with immunoSEQ multiplex PCR; TCRdb holds only in-frame clones, not every one. Of more than 300,000 clones in the sample, roughly 89% are singletons; the top ten hold around 0.8%. This receptor was obtained from a woman under 30 in good health and CMV-seronegative. The specimen was PBMCs.

The CDR3 reads CASSLASGSWTGELFF. Here the CDR3 DNA reads TGCGCCAGCAGCTTAGCCAGCGGGAGCTGGACCGGGGAGCTGTTTTTT. The rearrangement joins TRBV5-1 to TRBJ2-2; 8 positions agree with TRBD2. This CDR3 is built from 16 residues. Germline values: CDR1 SGHRS, CDR2 YFSETQ. Trimming cost V 2 bases and J 5 bases; bases outside gene matches: 8.